The clone carrying this T cell receptor beta chain was recorded only once. This entry is derived from a study of blood T cell repertoires in COVID-19. The assay was immunoSEQ multiplex PCR, and TCRdb's table has in-frame clones only and misses some. The table has 60,000 to 80,000 clones, 84% seen once. This CDR3 has 17 residues. Trimming took 0 bases from V and 3 from J; bases not matched to a gene: 8. The germline V gene has CDR1 SGHNT and CDR2 YYREEE (reference sequence). The rearrangement uses TRBV5-4 and TRBJ2-2, with TRBD1 matching over 7 bases. The receptor's source is a man aged 50 or older with active COVID-19. Sample: peripheral blood. CDR3 sequence (DNA): TGTGCCAGCAGCTTGGGTAACAGGGGTATCGACACCGGGGAGCTGTTTTTT. It yields the protein CASSLGNRGIDTGELFF. Drawing the rest from reference TRBV5-4 and TRBJ2-2, the complete variable domain is ETGVTQSPTHLIKTRGQQVTLRCSSQSGHNTVSWYQQALGQGPQFIFQYYREEENGRGNFPPRFSGLQFPNYSSELNVNALELDDSALYLCASSLGNRGIDTGELFFGEGSRLTVL.